This section outlines one TCR beta chain sequence together with its context. TCRdb's table, derived via immunoSEQ multiplex PCR, lists solely in-frame clones and lacks some. The sample has about 160,000 clones, about three quarters seen once; the top ten hold roughly 8.3%. These data originate in a study of blood T cell repertoires in COVID-19. The V gene end was trimmed by 3 bases and the J gene end by 7 bases; junction bases not matched to a gene: 5. The CDR3 loop spans 15 amino acids. The germline V gene encodes CDR1 SGHTA and CDR2 FQGNSA. Specimen: peripheral blood. The TCR was taken from a man aged 60 to 75 with acute or convalescent COVID-19. The chain couples TRBV7-2 to TRBJ1-4; TRBD1 matches 10 bases. The CDR3 DNA reads as TGTGCCAGCAGCTTGGAGACAGGGGGCTTTGAAAAACTGTTTTTT. Its translation is CASSLETGGFEKLFF.